A single sample is the source of the 25 T cell receptor beta chains below, sequenced in a study of cytomegalovirus exposure and HLA in healthy donors. This table comes from immunoSEQ multiplex PCR, and its TCRdb copy is limited to in-frame clones, with some not included. The sample lists approximately 59,000 clones; about 91% were seen once. The sequenced sample was PBMCs. All receptors derive from a man aged 18 to 30 in good health and CMV-seropositive.

This chain's CDR3 is CASGLGQEQFF. For the CDR3, the DNA is TGTGCCAGCGGCCTGGGACAGGAGCAGTTCTTC. The chain employs TRBV2 and TRBJ2-1; TRBD1 matches 7 bases. The CDR3 extends over 11 amino acids. CDR1 is SNHLY, CDR2 FYNNEI, per germline. With 8 bases clipped from V and 10 bases from J, the junction kept 5 bases outside the gene matches.

The chain recombines TRBV6-1 with TRBJ1-5; D is undetermined. Looked up from germline, CDR1 is MNHNS and CDR2 is SASEGT. V shed 8 bases and J shed 3 bases, with 11 bases lying between them. This CDR3 spans 13 amino acids. This CDR3 reads CASLQLSNQPQHF. The DNA for the CDR3 is TGTGCCAGCCTCCAGTTATCCAATCAGCCCCAGCATTTT.

This rearrangement joins TRBV6-1 to TRBJ2-7; 10 bases fit TRBD2. The junction had 3 bases not matched to a gene; V was cut back by 2 bases and J by 2 bases. This CDR3 is 15 amino acids long. Germline V gene lookup returns CDR1 MNHNS and CDR2 SASEGT. The CDR3 DNA is TGTGCCAGCAGTGAACTAGCGGGAGTGACCTACGAGCAGTACTTC. Protein sequence: CASSELAGVTYEQYF.

The chain combines TRBV4-1 with TRBJ1-2, with D perhaps matching TRBD1 (5 bases). The V and J ends lost 1 base and 2 bases respectively, with 11 bases between them. The CDR3 totals 15 residues. Germline CDR1 reads MGHRA; CDR2 reads YSYEKL. The CDR3 coding sequence is TGCGCCAGCAGCCAAGTCCGGGGGGGGAACTATGGCTACACCTTC. It specifies CASSQVRGGNYGYTF.

Only one count was recorded for this clone. The chain has TRBV6-5 and TRBJ2-1; 9 nucleotides agree with TRBD1. The V and J ends lost 6 bases and 1 base, in that order; junction bases with no gene match: 4. Germline V gene data show CDR1 as MNHEY and CDR2 as SVGAGI. This CDR3 region has 15 residues. The CDR3 loop is CASSPTGGSYNEQFF. The CDR3 DNA follows: TGTGCCAGCAGCCCGACAGGGGGTTCCTACAATGAGCAGTTCTTC.

The chain joins TRBV19 to TRBJ2-3; 10 bases map to TRBD1. The CDR3 contains 15 residues. Germline V lookup: CDR1 LNHDA, CDR2 SQIVND (reference sequence). With 4 bases clipped from V and 3 bases from J, the junction kept 4 bases outside the gene matches. The CDR3: CASSRDRGSTDTQYF. The CDR3 coding sequence is TGTGCCAGTAGTAGGGACAGGGGATCTACAGATACGCAGTATTTT. Filled out from reference TRBV19 and TRBJ2-3, the complete variable domain reads DGGITQSPKYLFRKEGQNVTLSCEQNLNHDAMYWYRQDPGQGLRLIYYSQIVNDFQKGDIAEGYSVSREKKESFPLTVTSAQKNPTAFYLCASSRDRGSTDTQYFGPGTRLTVL.

The chain uses TRBV19 and TRBJ1-2; tentative D call: TRBD1 (5 bases). Trimming pared 5 bases from V and 3 bases from J, leaving 22 bases between. This CDR3 is built from 17 residues. CDR1 LNHDA and CDR2 SQIVND come from the germline V gene (reference sequence). CDR3 DNA: TGTGCCAGTAGTGGAAACCCGTCGATCGGGGGGGACTATGGCTACACCTTC. It codes for CASSGNPSIGGDYGYTF. Using reference TRBV19 and TRBJ1-2 for the parts outside the CDR3, the full variable domain is DGGITQSPKYLFRKEGQNVTLSCEQNLNHDAMYWYRQDPGQGLRLIYYSQIVNDFQKGDIAEGYSVSREKKESFPLTVTSAQKNPTAFYLCASSGNPSIGGDYGYTFGSGTRLTVV.

The chain is built from TRBV6-5 and TRBJ2-7; 9 nucleotides align to TRBD1. The CDR3 covers 13 residues. CDR1 is MNHEY, CDR2 SVGAGI, per germline. The V gene end was trimmed by 2 bases and the J gene end by 5 bases; junction bases not matched to a gene: 1. CDR3 amino acids: CASSYGTGNEQYF. The CDR3 DNA sequence: TGTGCCAGCAGTTACGGGACAGGGAACGAGCAGTACTTC.

Concerning this clone: Different DNA sequences within this sample yield the same CDR3. The CDR3 DNA reads as TGTGCCAGCAGGTTGACTAGCGGGACCTACAATGAGCAGTTCTTC. Protein product: CASRLTSGTYNEQFF. This chain uses TRBV6-1 with TRBJ2-1; 11 bases map to TRBD2. From germline, CDR1 is MNHNS and CDR2 SASEGT. There are 15 residues in the CDR3. V shed 6 bases and J 2 bases; nucleotides not matched to a gene: 3.

This rearrangement joins TRBV30 to TRBJ1-5; D perhaps matches TRBD1 (6 bases). V was clipped by 3 bases and J by 5 bases, with 11 bases between them. The CDR3 is 13 residues long. In germline, CDR1 is GTSNPN, CDR2 SVGIG (reference sequence). The CDR3 is CAWRPGADQPQHF. The CDR3 nucleotides are TGTGCCTGGAGACCAGGGGCGGATCAGCCCCAGCATTTT.

The V gene is TRBV19, the J gene TRBJ2-2; D is uncertain. The CDR3 spans 14 residues. V was trimmed by 0 bases and J by 3 bases, leaving 5 bases between them. Germline V gives CDR1 LNHDA, CDR2 SQIVND (reference sequence). CDR3 in DNA: TGTGCCAGTAGTATAGATAGAGACACCGGGGAGCTGTTTTTT. This translates into CASSIDRDTGELFF.

This chain links TRBV18 with TRBJ2-7, with TRBD2 as a possible D gene (6 bases). Trimming removed 0 bases from V and 3 bases from J, with 21 bases in between. Germline lookup yields CDR1 KGHSH and CDR2 LQKENI. The CDR3 has 18 amino acids. CDR3 amino acids: CASSPPVPPGRGIYEQYF. The CDR3, as DNA: TGTGCCAGCTCACCACCGGTCCCCCCGGGACGGGGGATCTACGAGCAGTACTTC.

The V call is TRBV10-2, the J call TRBJ1-5; D unclear. V lost 0 bases and J 7 bases, leaving 13 bases between the germline ends. CDR1 is WSHSY, CDR2 SAAADI, per germline. CDR3 size: 15 residues. For the CDR3, the DNA is TGCGCCAGCAGTGAGTCTACGGGTTCGGGACAGCCCCAGCATTTT. Amino acids: CASSESTGSGQPQHF.

The rearrangement joins TRBV11-1 to TRBJ2-3, with D tentatively TRBD2 (5 bases). Germline CDR1 reads SGHAT; CDR2 reads FQDESV (reference sequence). The CDR3 is made up of 12 amino acids. V was shortened by 8 bases and J by 5 bases, with 11 bases between the two germline ends. The CDR3 loop is CASCSRGDTQYF. The CDR3 nucleotides are TGTGCCAGCTGTTCTCGGGGAGATACGCAGTATTTT.

This chain uses TRBV29-1 with TRBJ2-5, with D hard to call. With 4 bases removed from V and 1 base from J, the gap between germline ends came to 7 bases. Germline lookup yields CDR1 SQVTM and CDR2 ANQGSEA. This CDR3 is 12 amino acids long. CDR3 residues: CSVVHSQETQYF. Written as DNA, the CDR3 is TGCAGCGTTGTTCACAGCCAAGAGACCCAGTACTTC.

This clone is a singleton in its sample. J is TRBJ2-7 and V is TRBV6-6; 9 nucleotides agree with TRBD1. The CDR3 contains 13 residues. Germline V CDR1 and CDR2: MNHNY, SVGAGI (reference sequence). Trimming took 6 bases from V and 4 from J; bases not matched to a gene: 4. CDR3 loop: CASRLDRGYEQYF. DNA of the CDR3: TGTGCCAGCAGACTAGACAGGGGGTACGAGCAGTACTTC.

This sequence joins TRBV9 and TRBJ1-2; 7 positions agree with TRBD1. The V segment lost 0 bases and the J segment 2 bases; nucleotides outside the gene matches: 7. The CDR3 has 16 amino acids. Germline V gene lookup returns CDR1 SGDLS and CDR2 YYNGEE. Here the CDR3 DNA reads TGTGCCAGCAGCGTAGCTACAGGGGCAGCCAACTATGGCTACACCTTC. Residues: CASSVATGAANYGYTF.

The V and J genes are TRBV5-1 and TRBJ1-1; D possibly corresponds to TRBD1 (6 bases). CDR1 and CDR2 from the germline V gene are SGHRS and YFSETQ. This CDR3 has 14 residues. V was cut by 3 bases and J by 3 bases, with 12 bases left in between. CDR3 region: CASSSTGFDTEAFF. DNA for the CDR3: TGCGCCAGCAGCTCAACAGGGTTTGACACTGAAGCTTTCTTT.

This rearrangement joins TRBV5-1 to TRBJ2-3; possible D gene TRBD2, 5 bases. Trimming shortened V by 6 bases and J by 2 bases, and 10 bases separated the two germline ends. The CDR3 covers 13 residues. Germline CDR1 is SGHRS and CDR2 is YFSETQ. CDR3 in amino acids: CASIARDTDTQYF. The CDR3 DNA is TGCGCCAGCATAGCGAGGGACACAGATACGCAGTATTTT.

V and J are TRBV5-1 and TRBJ2-5; TRBD2 matches 12 bases. There are 15 residues in the CDR3. Per the germline V gene, CDR1 is SGHRS and CDR2 is YFSETQ. With 4 bases clipped from V and 5 bases from J, the junction kept 6 bases outside the gene matches. The CDR3 loop reads CASSAGLAGRETQYF. The CDR3 bases are TGCGCCAGCAGCGCCGGACTAGCGGGAAGGGAGACCCAGTACTTC.

The V gene is TRBV6-1, the J gene TRBJ1-4, with TRBD1 identical over 7 bases. The germline V gene encodes CDR1 MNHNS and CDR2 SASEGT. The CDR3 consists of 14 residues. Trimming took 9 bases from V and 3 from J; bases not matched to a gene: 7. The CDR3 spells CASYDRVPNEKLFF. The CDR3 region has the DNA TGTGCCAGTTATGACAGGGTACCTAATGAAAAACTGTTTTTT.

The chain employs TRBV7-2 and TRBJ2-1; the D gene is possibly TRBD1 (5 bases). Germline CDR1 SGHTA, CDR2 FQGNSA. The length of the CDR3 is 15 residues. V lost 3 bases and J 1 base, leaving 10 bases between the germline ends. This CDR3 reads CASSLDKGSYNEQFF. The DNA for the CDR3 is TGTGCCAGCAGCTTGGACAAGGGGTCCTACAATGAGCAGTTCTTC.

V gene TRBV10-1 combines with J gene TRBJ2-1; possibly TRBD2 for D (6 bases). From germline, CDR1 is WNHNN and CDR2 SYGVQD (reference sequence). The CDR3 runs 13 residues. V lost 6 bases and J lost 8, with 14 bases in between. CDR3 nucleotides: TGCGCCAGCAGCGACCGTCGGGGGTATGAGCAGTTCTTC. Its translation is CASSDRRGYEQFF.

The gene calls are TRBV2 and TRBJ2-7, with TRBD2 matching over 8 bases. Losses at the gene ends were 6 bases for V and 3 bases for J; bases not matched to a gene: 4. The CDR3 runs to 13 residues. CDR1 is SNHLY, CDR2 FYNNEI, per germline. CDR3 in amino acids: CASSDGTSYEQYF. CDR3 nucleotide sequence: TGTGCCAGCAGCGACGGGACTAGCTACGAGCAGTACTTC.

V is TRBV19 and J is TRBJ1-1, with D perhaps TRBD1 (5 bases). V lost 2 bases and J lost 6, with 7 bases in between. Germline CDR1 LNHDA, CDR2 SQIVND (reference sequence). The length of the CDR3 is 12 residues. The CDR3 nucleotides are TGTGCCAGTAGTATATGGGGCGCTGAAGCTTTCTTT. It codes for CASSIWGAEAFF.